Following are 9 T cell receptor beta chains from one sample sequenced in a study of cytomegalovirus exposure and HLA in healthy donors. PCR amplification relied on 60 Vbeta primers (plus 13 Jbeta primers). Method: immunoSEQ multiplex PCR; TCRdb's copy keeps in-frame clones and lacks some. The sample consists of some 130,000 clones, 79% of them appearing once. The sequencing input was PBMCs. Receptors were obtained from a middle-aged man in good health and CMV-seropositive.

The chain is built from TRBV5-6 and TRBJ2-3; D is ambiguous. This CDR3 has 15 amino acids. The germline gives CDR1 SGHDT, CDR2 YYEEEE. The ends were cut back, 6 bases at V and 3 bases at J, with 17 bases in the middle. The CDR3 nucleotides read TGTGCCAGCACCCTTATTTTGTTAGCTACAGATACGCAGTATTTT. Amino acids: CASTLILLATDTQYF.

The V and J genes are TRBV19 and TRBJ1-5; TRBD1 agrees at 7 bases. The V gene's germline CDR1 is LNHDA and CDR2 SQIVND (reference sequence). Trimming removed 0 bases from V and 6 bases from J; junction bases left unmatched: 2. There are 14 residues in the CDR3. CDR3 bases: TGTGCCAGTAGTATAGACAGGGGGAGTCAGCCCCAGCATTTT. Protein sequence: CASSIDRGSQPQHF.

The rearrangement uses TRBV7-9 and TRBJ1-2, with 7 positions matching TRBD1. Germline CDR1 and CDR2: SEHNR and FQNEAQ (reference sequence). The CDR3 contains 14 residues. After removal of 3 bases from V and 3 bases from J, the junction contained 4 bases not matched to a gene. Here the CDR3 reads CASSLGQSYYGYTF. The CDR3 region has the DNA TGTGCCAGCAGCTTGGGACAGTCCTACTATGGCTACACCTTC.

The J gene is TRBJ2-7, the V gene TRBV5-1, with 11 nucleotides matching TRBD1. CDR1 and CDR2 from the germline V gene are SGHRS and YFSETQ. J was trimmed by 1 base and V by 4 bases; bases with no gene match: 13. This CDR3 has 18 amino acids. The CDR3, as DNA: TGCGCCAGCAGCAGAGGTCCCCGGGACAGGGGGTTTTCCTACGAGCAGTACTTC. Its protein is CASSRGPRDRGFSYEQYF.

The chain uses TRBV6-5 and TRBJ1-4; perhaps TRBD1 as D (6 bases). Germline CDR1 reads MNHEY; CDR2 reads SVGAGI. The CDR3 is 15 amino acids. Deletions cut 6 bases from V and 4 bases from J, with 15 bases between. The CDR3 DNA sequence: TGTGCCAGCAGCTCCGGGACATTGTATAATGAAAAACTGTTTTTT. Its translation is CASSSGTLYNEKLFF.

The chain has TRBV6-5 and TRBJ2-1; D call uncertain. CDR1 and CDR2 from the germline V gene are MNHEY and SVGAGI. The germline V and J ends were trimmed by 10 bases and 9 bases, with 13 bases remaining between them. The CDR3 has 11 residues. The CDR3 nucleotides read TGTGCCACTTGGCGGCAGACTGAGCAGTTCTTC. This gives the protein CATWRQTEQFF.

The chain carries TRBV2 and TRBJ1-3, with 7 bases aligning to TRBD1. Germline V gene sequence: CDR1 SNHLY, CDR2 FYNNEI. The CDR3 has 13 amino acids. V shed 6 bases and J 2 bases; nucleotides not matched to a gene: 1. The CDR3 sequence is CASRTGTGNTIYF. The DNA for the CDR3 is TGTGCCAGCAGGACAGGGACTGGAAACACCATATATTTT.

DNA of the CDR3: TGCGCCAGCAGCTTGGGGCAGGGGTCTCCCTACGAGCAGTACTTC. This translates into CASSLGQGSPYEQYF. This sequence joins TRBV5-1 and TRBJ2-7; D is possibly TRBD1 (6 bases). This CDR3 contains 15 residues. Germline CDR1 SGHRS, CDR2 YFSETQ. The V gene lost 0 bases and the J gene lost 2 bases, with 12 bases spanning the gap.

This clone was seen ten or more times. The CDR3 nucleotides read TGTGCTAGTTCACTCGTCACAGATACGCAGTATTTT. As protein: CASSLVTDTQYF. The rearrangement links TRBV12-5 to TRBJ2-3; D is uncertain. The CDR3 runs 12 residues. CDR1 and CDR2 from the germline V gene are LGHNT and FRNRAP. Between the trimmed V and J ends, which lost 8 bases and 2 bases, there was a span of 8 bases.